This T cell receptor beta chain was sequenced during a study of blood T cell repertoires in COVID-19. This CDR3 spans 17 amino acids. V lost 3 bases, J lost 2 bases, and 16 bases lay in between. CDR1 and CDR2 from the germline V gene are KGHSH and LQKENI. This table comes from immunoSEQ multiplex PCR, and its TCRdb copy is limited to in-frame clones, with some not included. Of approximately 270,000 clones listed, over 75% were seen once; the top ten hold 0.7% to 0.9%. The V call is TRBV18, the J call TRBJ2-2; possibly TRBD1 for D (6 bases). Sequences were obtained from peripheral blood. The TCR originated in a human donor with COVID-19, enrolled during active disease. The donor label of this sample is uncertain. CDR3 in amino acids: CASSPRTDSYNTGELFF. The CDR3 DNA follows: TGTGCCAGCTCACCCCGGACAGACAGTTATAACACCGGGGAGCTGTTTTTT.